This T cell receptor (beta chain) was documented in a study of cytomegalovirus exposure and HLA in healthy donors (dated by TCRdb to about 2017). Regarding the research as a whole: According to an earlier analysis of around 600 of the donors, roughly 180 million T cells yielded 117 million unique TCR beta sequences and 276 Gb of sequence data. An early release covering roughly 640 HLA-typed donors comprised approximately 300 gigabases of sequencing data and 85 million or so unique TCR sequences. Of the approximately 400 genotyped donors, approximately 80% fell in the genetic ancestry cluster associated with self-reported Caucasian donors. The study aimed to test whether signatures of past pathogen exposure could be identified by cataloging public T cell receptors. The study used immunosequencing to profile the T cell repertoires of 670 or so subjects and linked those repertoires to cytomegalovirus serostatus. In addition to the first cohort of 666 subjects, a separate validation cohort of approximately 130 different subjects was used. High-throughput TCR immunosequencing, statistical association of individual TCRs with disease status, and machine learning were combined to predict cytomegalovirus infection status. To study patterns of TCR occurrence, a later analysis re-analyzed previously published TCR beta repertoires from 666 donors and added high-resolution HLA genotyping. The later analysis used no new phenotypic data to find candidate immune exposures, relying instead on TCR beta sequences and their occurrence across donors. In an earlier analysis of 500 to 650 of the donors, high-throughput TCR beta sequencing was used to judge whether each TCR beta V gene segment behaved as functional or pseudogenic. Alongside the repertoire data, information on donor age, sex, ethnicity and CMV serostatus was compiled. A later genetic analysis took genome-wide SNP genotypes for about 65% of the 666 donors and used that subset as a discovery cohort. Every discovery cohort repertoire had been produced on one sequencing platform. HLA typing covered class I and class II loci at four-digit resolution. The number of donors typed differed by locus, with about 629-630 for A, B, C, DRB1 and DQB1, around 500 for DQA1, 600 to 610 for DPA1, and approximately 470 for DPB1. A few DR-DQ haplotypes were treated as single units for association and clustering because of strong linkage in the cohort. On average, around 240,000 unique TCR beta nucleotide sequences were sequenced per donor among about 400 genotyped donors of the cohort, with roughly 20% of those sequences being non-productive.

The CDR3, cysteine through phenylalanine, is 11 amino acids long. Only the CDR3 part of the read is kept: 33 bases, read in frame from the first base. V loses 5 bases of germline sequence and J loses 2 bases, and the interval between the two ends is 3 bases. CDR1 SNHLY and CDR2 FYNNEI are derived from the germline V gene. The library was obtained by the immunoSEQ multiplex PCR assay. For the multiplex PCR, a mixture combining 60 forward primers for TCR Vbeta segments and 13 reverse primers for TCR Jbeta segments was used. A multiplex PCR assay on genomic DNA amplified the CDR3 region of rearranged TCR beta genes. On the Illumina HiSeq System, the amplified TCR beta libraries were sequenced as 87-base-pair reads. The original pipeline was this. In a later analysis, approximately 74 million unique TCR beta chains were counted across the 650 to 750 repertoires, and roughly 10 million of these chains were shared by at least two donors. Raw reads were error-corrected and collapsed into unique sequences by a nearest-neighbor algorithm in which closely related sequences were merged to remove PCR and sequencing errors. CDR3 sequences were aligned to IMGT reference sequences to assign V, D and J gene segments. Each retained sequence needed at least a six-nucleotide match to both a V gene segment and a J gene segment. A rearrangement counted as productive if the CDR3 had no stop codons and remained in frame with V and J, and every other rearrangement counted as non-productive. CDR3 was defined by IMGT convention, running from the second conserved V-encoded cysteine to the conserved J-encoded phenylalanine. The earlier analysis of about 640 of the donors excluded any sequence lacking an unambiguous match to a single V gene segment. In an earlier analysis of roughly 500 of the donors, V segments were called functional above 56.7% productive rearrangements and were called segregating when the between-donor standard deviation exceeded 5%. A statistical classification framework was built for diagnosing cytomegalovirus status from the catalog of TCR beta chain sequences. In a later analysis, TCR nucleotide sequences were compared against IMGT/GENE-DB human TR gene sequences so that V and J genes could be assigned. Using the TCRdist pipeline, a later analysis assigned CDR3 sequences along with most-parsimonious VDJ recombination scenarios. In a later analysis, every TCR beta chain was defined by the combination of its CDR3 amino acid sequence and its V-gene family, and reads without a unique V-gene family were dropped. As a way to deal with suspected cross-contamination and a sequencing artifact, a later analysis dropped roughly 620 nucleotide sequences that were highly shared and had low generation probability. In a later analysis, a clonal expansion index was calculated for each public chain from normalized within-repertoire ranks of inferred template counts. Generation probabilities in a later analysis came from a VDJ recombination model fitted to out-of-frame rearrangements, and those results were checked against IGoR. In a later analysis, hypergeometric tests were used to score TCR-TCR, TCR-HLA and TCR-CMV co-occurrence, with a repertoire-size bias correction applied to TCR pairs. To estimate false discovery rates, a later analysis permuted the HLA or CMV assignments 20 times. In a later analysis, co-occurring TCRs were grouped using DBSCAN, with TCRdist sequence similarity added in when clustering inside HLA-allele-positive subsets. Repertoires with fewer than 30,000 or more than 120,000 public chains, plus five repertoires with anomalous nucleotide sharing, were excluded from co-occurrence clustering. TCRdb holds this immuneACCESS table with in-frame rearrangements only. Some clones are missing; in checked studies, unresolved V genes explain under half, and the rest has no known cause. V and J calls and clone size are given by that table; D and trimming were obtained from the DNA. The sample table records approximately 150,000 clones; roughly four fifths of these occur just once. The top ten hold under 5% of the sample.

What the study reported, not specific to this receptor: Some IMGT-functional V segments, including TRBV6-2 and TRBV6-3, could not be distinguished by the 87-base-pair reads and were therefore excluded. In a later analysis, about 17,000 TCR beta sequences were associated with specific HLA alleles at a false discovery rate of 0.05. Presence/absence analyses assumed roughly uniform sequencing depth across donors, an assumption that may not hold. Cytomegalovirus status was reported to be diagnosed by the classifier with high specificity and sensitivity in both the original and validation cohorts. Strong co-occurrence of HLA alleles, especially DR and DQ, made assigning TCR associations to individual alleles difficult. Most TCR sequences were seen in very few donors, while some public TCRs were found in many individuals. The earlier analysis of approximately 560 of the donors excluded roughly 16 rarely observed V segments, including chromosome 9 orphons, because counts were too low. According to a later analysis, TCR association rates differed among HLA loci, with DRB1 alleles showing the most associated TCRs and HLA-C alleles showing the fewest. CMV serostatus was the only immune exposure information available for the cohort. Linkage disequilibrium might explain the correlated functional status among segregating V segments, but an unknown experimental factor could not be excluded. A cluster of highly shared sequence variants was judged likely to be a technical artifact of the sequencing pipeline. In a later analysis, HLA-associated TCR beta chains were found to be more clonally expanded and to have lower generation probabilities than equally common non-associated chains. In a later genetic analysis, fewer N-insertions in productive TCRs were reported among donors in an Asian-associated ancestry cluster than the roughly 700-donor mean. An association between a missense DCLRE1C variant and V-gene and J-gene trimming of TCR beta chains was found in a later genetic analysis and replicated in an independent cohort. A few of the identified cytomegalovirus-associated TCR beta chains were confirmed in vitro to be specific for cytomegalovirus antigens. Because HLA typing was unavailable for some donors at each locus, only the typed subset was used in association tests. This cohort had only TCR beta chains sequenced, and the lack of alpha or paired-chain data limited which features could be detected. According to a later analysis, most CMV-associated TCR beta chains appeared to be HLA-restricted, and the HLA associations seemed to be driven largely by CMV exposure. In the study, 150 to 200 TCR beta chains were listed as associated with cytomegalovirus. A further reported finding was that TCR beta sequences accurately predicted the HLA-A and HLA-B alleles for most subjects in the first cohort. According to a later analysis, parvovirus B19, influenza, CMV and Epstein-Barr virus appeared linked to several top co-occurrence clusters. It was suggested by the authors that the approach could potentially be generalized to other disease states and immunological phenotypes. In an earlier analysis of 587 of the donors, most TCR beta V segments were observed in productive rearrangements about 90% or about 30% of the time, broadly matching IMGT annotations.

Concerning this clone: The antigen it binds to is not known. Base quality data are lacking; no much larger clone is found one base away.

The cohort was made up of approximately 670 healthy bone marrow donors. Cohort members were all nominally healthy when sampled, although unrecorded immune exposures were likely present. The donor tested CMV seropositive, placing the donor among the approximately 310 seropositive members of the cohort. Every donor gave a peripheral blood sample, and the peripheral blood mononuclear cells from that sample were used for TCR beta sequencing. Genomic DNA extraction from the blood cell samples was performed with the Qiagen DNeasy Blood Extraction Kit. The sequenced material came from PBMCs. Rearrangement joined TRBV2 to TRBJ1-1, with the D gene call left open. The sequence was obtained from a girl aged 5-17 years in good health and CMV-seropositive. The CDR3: CASSINTEAFF. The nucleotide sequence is TGTGCCAGCAGTATAAACACTGAAGCTTTCTTT.